The sequence of this T cell receptor beta chain was determined in a study of T cell responses to AZD1222 COVID-19 vaccine. The study, taken as a whole, reports: In a largely white British group with more females than males, clonal diversity was possibly underestimated. Only 5 or 6 people who got AZD1222 tested seropositive at baseline. The study found Spike-specific TCR breadth and depth rose after two AZD1222 doses. Repertoire sampling was restricted to post-peak T cell response timepoints.

The germline V and J ends were trimmed by 6 bases and 5 bases, with 15 bases remaining between them. Per germline, CDR1 SQVTM and CDR2 ANQGSEA. CDR3 length: 13 amino acids. Assay: immunoSEQ multiplex PCR; the TCRdb copy retains only in-frame clones and omits some. Seen here are 55,000 to 90,000 clones, approximately 85% observed once, and the top ten hold 5% to 6%. About this clone: Its antigen is not identified.

The J gene is TRBJ2-3, the V gene TRBV29-1, with D perhaps assigned TRBD1 or TRBD2 (5 bases each). Sequenced here: peripheral blood, sampled on day 0 of AZD1222 vaccination. The sequence came from an adult in good health. The CDR3: CSVHLFGGDTQYF. In nucleotides, the CDR3 is TGCAGCGTGCACCTCTTTGGGGGAGATACGCAGTATTTT.